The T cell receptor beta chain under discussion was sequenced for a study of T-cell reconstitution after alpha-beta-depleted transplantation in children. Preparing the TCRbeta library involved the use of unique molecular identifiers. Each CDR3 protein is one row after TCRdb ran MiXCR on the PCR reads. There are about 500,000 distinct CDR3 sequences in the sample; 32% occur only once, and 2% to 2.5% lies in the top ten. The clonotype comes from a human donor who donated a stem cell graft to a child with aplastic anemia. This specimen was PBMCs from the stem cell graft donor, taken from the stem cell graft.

CDR3 in amino acids: CASSQDAVYEKLFF. The CDR3 nucleotides are TGTGCCAGCAGCCAGGACGCGGTATACGAAAAACTGTTTTTT. The chain recombines TRBV7-8 with TRBJ1-4; D not certain. The germline CDR1 and CDR2 sequences are SGHVS and FQNEAQ. Trimming shortened V by 5 bases and J by 8 bases, and 15 bases separated the two germline ends. CDR3 length equals 14 residues.